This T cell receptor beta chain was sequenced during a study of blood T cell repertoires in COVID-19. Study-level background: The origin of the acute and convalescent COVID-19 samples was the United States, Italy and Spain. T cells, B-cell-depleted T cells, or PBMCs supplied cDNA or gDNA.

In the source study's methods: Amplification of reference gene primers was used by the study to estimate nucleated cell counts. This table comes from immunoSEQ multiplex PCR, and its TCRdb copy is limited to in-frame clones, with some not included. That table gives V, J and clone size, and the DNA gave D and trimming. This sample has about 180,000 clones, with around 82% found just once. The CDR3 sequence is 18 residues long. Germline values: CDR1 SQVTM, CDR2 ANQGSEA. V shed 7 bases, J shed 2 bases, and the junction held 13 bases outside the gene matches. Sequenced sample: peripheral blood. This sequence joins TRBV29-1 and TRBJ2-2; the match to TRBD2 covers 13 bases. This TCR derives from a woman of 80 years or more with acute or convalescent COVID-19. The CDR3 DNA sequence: TGCAGCGCTGCACCGGGACTAGCGGGACCAGTTAACACCGGGGAGCTGTTTTTT. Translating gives CSAAPGLAGPVNTGELFF.